This paragraph covers one T cell receptor (beta chain) sequence. TCRdb processed the RT-PCR reads anew with MiXCR; each CDR3 protein has one entry. The repertoire holds almost 700,000 distinct CDR3 sequences, with about 14% as singletons. V lost 5 bases and J 8 bases, leaving 16 bases between the germline ends. The CDR3 contains 15 residues. The sequence was collected from a female donor in good health, serving as a healthy control. The specimen sequenced was memory CD4+ T cells from blood. V gene TRBV12-3 or TRBV12-4 combines with J gene TRBJ1-6, with D possibly being TRBD1 (5 bases). CDR3 sequence reads: CASSAQGFVHSPLHF. In DNA, the CDR3 is TGTGCCAGCAGTGCTCAGGGTTTCGTCCATTCACCCCTCCACTTT.